This T cell receptor beta chain was recorded in a study of cytomegalovirus exposure and HLA in healthy donors. Points from the study as a whole: Certain sequence variants were highly shared and formed a cluster, and this cluster was likely a sequencing artifact. What a later analysis showed was that several of the most significant clusters appeared linked to common viral pathogens.

The sample holds one count of this clone. Its target is unknown. PCR was performed using 60 Vbeta and 13 Jbeta primers. TCRdb's copy holds only in-frame clones and misses some; the assay was immunoSEQ multiplex PCR. This sample has roughly 99,000 clones; 70% to 80% occur once, and the top ten carry roughly 17%. CDR3 size: 16 residues. Germline loops: CDR1 SGHDT, CDR2 YYEEEE. Trimming removed 4 bases at V and 8 bases at J, with 24 bases between. The J gene is TRBJ1-2, the V gene TRBV5-6, with D uncertain. Sequencing was carried out using PBMCs. The source of this sequence is a man between 60 and 70 years old in good health and CMV-seropositive. CDR3 bases: TGTGCCAGCAGCCCGGATGCGGGCCGGTCATTCGGGGGCTACACCTTC. This sequence encodes CASSPDAGRSFGGYTF.